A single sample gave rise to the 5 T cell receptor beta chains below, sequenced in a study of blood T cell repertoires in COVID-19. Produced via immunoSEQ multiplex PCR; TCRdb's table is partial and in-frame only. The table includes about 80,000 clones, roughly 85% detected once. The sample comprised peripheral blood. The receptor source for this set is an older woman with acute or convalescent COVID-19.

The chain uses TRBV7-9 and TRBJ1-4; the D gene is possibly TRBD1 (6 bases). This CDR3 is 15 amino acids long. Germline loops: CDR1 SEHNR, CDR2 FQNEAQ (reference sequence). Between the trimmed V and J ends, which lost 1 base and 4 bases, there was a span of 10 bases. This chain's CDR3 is CASSLGTAVNEKLFF. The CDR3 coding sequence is TGTGCCAGCAGCTTAGGGACAGCGGTTAATGAAAAACTGTTTTTT.

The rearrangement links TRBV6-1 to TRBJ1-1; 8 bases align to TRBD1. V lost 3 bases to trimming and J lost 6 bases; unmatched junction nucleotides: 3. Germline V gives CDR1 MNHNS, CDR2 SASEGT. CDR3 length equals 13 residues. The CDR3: CASSDRDRSEAFF. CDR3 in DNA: TGTGCCAGCAGTGACCGGGACAGGTCTGAAGCTTTCTTT.

CDR3 in DNA: TGTGCCAGTAGTGCAAGCCACGTCAATGAAAAACTGTTTTTT. This codes for CASSASHVNEKLFF. This chain connects TRBV19 to TRBJ1-4, with D hard to call. Trimming cost V 5 bases and J 5 bases, with 12 bases left between them. This CDR3 contains 14 residues. CDR1 and CDR2 (germline): LNHDA, SQIVND (reference sequence). The variable domain in full, with the rest retrieved from reference TRBV19 and TRBJ1-4, is DGGITQSPKYLFRKEGQNVTLSCEQNLNHDAMYWYRQDPGQGLRLIYYSQIVNDFQKGDIAEGYSVSREKKESFPLTVTSAQKNPTAFYLCASSASHVNEKLFFGSGTQLSVL.

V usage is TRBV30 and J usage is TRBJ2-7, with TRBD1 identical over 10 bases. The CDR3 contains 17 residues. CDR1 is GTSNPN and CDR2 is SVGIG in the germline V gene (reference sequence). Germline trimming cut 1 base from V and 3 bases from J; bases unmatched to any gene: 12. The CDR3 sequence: CAWSALRPGQGLYEQYF. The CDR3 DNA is TGTGCCTGGAGTGCCTTACGACCGGGACAGGGGCTCTACGAGCAGTACTTC.

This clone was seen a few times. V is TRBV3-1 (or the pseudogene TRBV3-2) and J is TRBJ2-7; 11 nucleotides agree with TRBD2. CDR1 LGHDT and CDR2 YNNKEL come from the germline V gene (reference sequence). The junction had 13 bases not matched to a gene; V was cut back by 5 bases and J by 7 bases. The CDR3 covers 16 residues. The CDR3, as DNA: TGTGCCAGCAGCGACCCGGCGACTAGCGGGACGGTGGAGCAGTACTTC. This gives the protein CASSDPATSGTVEQYF.